The 25 T cell receptor beta chains reported below all come from one sample, sequenced in a study of blood T cell repertoires in COVID-19. Data came from immunoSEQ multiplex PCR; TCRdb stores just in-frame clones and leaves some out. Here the sample spans 84,000 or so clones, around 75% being singletons. Sequenced: peripheral blood. These receptors were taken from a man between 65 and 85 years old with COVID-19, enrolled during active disease.

This clone was seen a single time. This chain links TRBV5-4 with TRBJ2-2; D gene uncertain. V shed 0 bases and J shed 1 base, with 7 bases lying between them. The CDR3 sequence is 15 residues long. In germline, CDR1 is SGHNT, CDR2 YYREEE (reference sequence). The CDR3 DNA sequence: TGTGCCAGCAGCTTGGAGCCGGGGAACACCGGGGAGCTGTTTTTT. Its translation is CASSLEPGNTGELFF.

CDR3 nucleotides: TGTGCCTGGAGTGTAGGGCGGGGTGAGACCCAGTACTTC. It translates to CAWSVGRGETQYF. J is TRBJ2-5 and V is TRBV30, with a weak D call TRBD2 (6 bases). Germline CDR1 reads GTSNPN; CDR2 reads SVGIG (reference sequence). This CDR3 region has 13 residues. Trimming took 0 bases from V and 5 from J, leaving 10 bases between them.

The rearrangement joins TRBV11-3 to TRBJ1-2; 7 bases match TRBD1. This CDR3 spans 15 amino acids. Germline CDR1 and CDR2: SGHNT and YENEEA. Trimming removed 4 bases from V and 0 bases from J; junction bases left unmatched: 5. CDR3 sequence reads: CASSSSGTANYGYTF. Written as DNA, the CDR3 is TGTGCCAGCAGCTCCTCCGGGACAGCTAACTATGGCTACACCTTC.

The chain couples TRBV28 to TRBJ1-5, with 8 bases fitting TRBD1. CDR3 length equals 15 residues. With V trimmed by 5 bases and J by 1 base, 4 bases remained unmatched. In germline, CDR1 is MDHEN, CDR2 SYDVKM. The CDR3 reads CASSPRTGSNQPQHF. The CDR3 nucleotides read TGTGCCAGCAGTCCCCGGACAGGGAGCAATCAGCCCCAGCATTTT.

This rearrangement joins TRBV20-1 to TRBJ1-2; D call uncertain. From germline, CDR1 is DFQATT and CDR2 SNEGSKA (reference sequence). Trimming removed 0 bases from V and 14 bases from J, with 13 bases in between. CDR3 length equals 11 residues. Here the CDR3 reads CSARDNDLDTF. The CDR3 bases are TGCAGTGCTAGAGATAACGACTTGGATACCTTC.

The V and J genes are TRBV6-6 and TRBJ1-4; 10 nucleotides align to TRBD1. Germline V gene data show CDR1 as MNHNY and CDR2 as SVGAGI (reference sequence). The V and J ends lost 6 bases and 4 bases, in that order; junction bases with no gene match: 5. The CDR3 runs 15 residues. The DNA for the CDR3 is TGTGCCAGCAGGCGACAGGGGGCGCTTAATGAAAAACTGTTTTTT. This encodes CASRRQGALNEKLFF.

This chain uses TRBV7-8 with TRBJ1-1, with 9 bases that match TRBD1. The length of the CDR3 is 14 residues. Unmatched junction bases numbered 1, after V lost 4 bases and J lost 1 base. CDR1 SGHVS and CDR2 FQNEAQ come from the germline V gene. The CDR3 loop is CASSWTGENTEAFF. The CDR3 DNA reads as TGTGCCAGCAGCTGGACAGGGGAGAACACTGAAGCTTTCTTT.

This chain uses TRBV9 with TRBJ1-5; D possibly corresponds to TRBD1 (5 bases). Germline V gene lookup returns CDR1 SGDLS and CDR2 YYNGEE. The length of the CDR3 is 15 residues. The germline V and J ends were trimmed by 0 bases and 3 bases, with 10 bases remaining between them. The DNA of the CDR3 is TGTGCCAGCAGCGTAGAGGGACTGCCCAATCAGCCCCAGCATTTT. Amino acid sequence: CASSVEGLPNQPQHF. Full variable domain (rest looked up from reference TRBV9 and TRBJ1-5): DSGVTQTPKHLITATGQRVTLRCSPRSGDLSVYWYQQSLDQGLQFLIQYYNGEERAKGNILERFSAQQFPDLHSELNLSSLELGDSALYFCASSVEGLPNQPQHFGDGTRLSIL.

For this clone: At the DNA level, this CDR3 is encoded by other sequences in the same sample as well. The chain recombines TRBV4-2 with TRBJ1-6; 10 nucleotides align to TRBD1. V trimming: 3 bases; J trimming: 7 bases; junction bases outside the gene matches: 0. This CDR3 has 14 residues. Per the germline V gene, CDR1 is LGHNA and CDR2 is YNFKEQ. This CDR3 reads CASSQGQGNSPLHF. The DNA of the CDR3 is TGTGCCAGCAGCCAGGGACAGGGGAATTCACCCCTCCACTTT.

The chain employs TRBV5-1 and TRBJ2-2, with TRBD2 identical over 10 bases. The CDR3 totals 17 residues. J was trimmed by 5 bases and V by 0 bases; bases with no gene match: 7. The V gene's germline CDR1 is SGHRS and CDR2 YFSETQ. The CDR3 loop reads CASSLGVAGGLTGELFF. The DNA of the CDR3 is TGCGCCAGCAGCTTGGGAGTAGCGGGGGGCCTAACCGGGGAGCTGTTTTTT.

This chain connects TRBV5-4 to TRBJ2-4, with 7 bases fitting TRBD2. Germline values: CDR1 SGHNT, CDR2 YYREEE (reference sequence). V shed 4 bases, J shed 3 bases, and the junction held 10 bases outside the gene matches. The CDR3 is 16 amino acids. The CDR3 sequence: CASSAVGGRDKNIQYF. The CDR3 DNA follows: TGTGCCAGCAGCGCAGTCGGGGGGAGGGACAAAAACATTCAGTACTTC.

V gene TRBV9 combines with J gene TRBJ2-7; the match to TRBD2 covers 9 bases. J gave up 6 bases and V 0 bases, and 7 bases lay outside the gene matches. The CDR3 totals 15 residues. Germline CDR1 and CDR2: SGDLS and YYNGEE. In DNA form, the CDR3 reads TGTGCCAGCAGCGTAGACGGGACTAGCCCACTCGAGCAGTACTTC. Its protein product is CASSVDGTSPLEQYF.

By frequency in the sample, this clone is medium-sized (0.01 to 0.1%). The CDR3 DNA sequence: TGTGCCAGCAGTTACTCGGGGCAGGACCAAGAGACCCAGTACTTC. Amino acids: CASSYSGQDQETQYF. This chain joins TRBV6-6 and TRBJ2-5; D may be TRBD1 (5 bases). There are 15 residues in the CDR3. Germline loops: CDR1 MNHNY, CDR2 SVGAGI (reference sequence). V lost 0 bases to trimming and J lost 0 bases, with 8 bases between them.

V usage is TRBV24-1 and J usage is TRBJ2-1, with 9 bases identical to TRBD2. The ends lost 5 bases at V and 3 bases at J; junction bases unmatched: 1. The CDR3 sequence is 14 residues long. Germline values: CDR1 KGHDR, CDR2 SFDVKD. The CDR3 DNA is TGTGCCACCAGTGGACTAGCGGACTACAATGAGCAGTTCTTC. This sequence encodes CATSGLADYNEQFF.

The V and J genes are TRBV4-1 and TRBJ1-5; the D gene is possibly TRBD1 (6 bases). Trimming removed 2 bases at V and 6 bases at J, with 17 bases between. This CDR3 spans 16 amino acids. Germline V gene sequence: CDR1 MGHRA, CDR2 YSYEKL. The CDR3 spells CASSQLLGGDRQPQHF. DNA of the CDR3: TGCGCCAGCAGCCAACTTCTAGGGGGAGATCGTCAGCCCCAGCATTTT.

This clone has just one count. The junction departs from germline at one end; a sequencing error may be responsible. CDR3 DNA sequence: TGTGTCAGCAGTTTTGACAGGGTACGGGGCTACACCTTC. Its protein is CVSSFDRVRGYTF. The chain uses TRBV5-4 and TRBJ1-2, with 7 bases matching TRBD1. Per germline, CDR1 SGHNT and CDR2 YYREEE (reference sequence). The CDR3 extends over 13 amino acids.

For this clone: The same CDR3 also results from other DNA sequences found in this sample. The chain couples TRBV12-3 or TRBV12-4 to TRBJ2-7; possible D gene TRBD1, 5 bases. Trimming shortened V by 2 bases and J by 1 base, and 6 bases separated the two germline ends. The CDR3 has 13 residues. The CDR3 DNA reads TGTGCCAGCAGTTTAACAGGATCCTACGAGCAGTACTTC. Translation: CASSLTGSYEQYF.

The rearrangement links TRBV11-3 to TRBJ1-1; perhaps TRBD1 as D (6 bases). CDR3 length: 16 residues. Germline V gene sequence: CDR1 SGHNT, CDR2 YENEEA. V was pared by 5 bases and J by 0 bases, with 16 bases between. The CDR3 sequence: CASSRRGGGMNTEAFF. The CDR3 DNA is TGTGCCAGCAGCCGCCGGGGGGGCGGAATGAACACTGAAGCTTTCTTT.

The rearrangement links TRBV6-2 or TRBV6-3 to TRBJ1-1, with 7 bases lining up with TRBD1. Germline trimming cut 4 bases from V and 0 bases from J; bases unmatched to any gene: 8. CDR1 is MNHEY, CDR2 SVGEGT, per germline. The CDR3 length is 16 residues. The CDR3 DNA is TGTGCCAGCAGTTCGAGACAGGGAACCATGAACACTGAAGCTTTCTTT. As protein: CASSSRQGTMNTEAFF.

The chain links TRBV18 to TRBJ1-5; D unresolved. This CDR3 comprises 14 residues. The germline V gene has CDR1 KGHSH and CDR2 LQKENI. V dropped 2 bases and J dropped 7 bases, with 12 bases sitting between them. CDR3 nucleotides: TGTGCCAGCTCACCAGAGGGTGGGAAACAGCCCCAGCATTTT. This translates into CASSPEGGKQPQHF.

A single count supports this clone. The gene calls are TRBV5-1 and TRBJ2-1, with 9 nucleotides matching TRBD2. This CDR3 has 16 amino acids. Germline V CDR1 and CDR2: SGHRS, YFSETQ. V lost 0 bases, J lost 7 bases, and 8 bases stayed unmatched. The CDR3 nucleotides are TGCGCCAGCAGCTTGGGTAGCGGGGGCCCCGGGAATGAGCAGTTCTTC. Translated: CASSLGSGGPGNEQFF.

The J gene is TRBJ2-2, the V gene TRBV5-1, with a tentative D call TRBD2 (6 bases). Trimming cost V 10 bases and J 0 bases, with 10 bases left between them. CDR3 size: 13 residues. CDR1 and CDR2 (germline): SGHRS, YFSETQ. CDR3 protein: CASRESNTGELFF. The CDR3 region has the DNA TGCGCCTCACGGGAGTCGAACACCGGGGAGCTGTTTTTT.

The J gene is TRBJ2-7, the V gene TRBV7-2; D possibly corresponds to TRBD2 (5 bases). V lost 6 bases and J lost 2, with 11 bases in between. The germline CDR1 and CDR2 sequences are SGHTA and FQGNSA. The CDR3 is 13 amino acids. CDR3 protein: CASRPSGTYEQYF. CDR3 coding DNA: TGTGCCAGCAGGCCCTCCGGGACCTACGAGCAGTACTTC.

This clone was picked up one time. This chain joins TRBV2 and TRBJ1-5; D not certain. The V end was cut by 6 bases, the J end by 0 bases, with 3 bases between. Germline values: CDR1 SNHLY, CDR2 FYNNEI. CDR3 length equals 12 residues. The DNA of the CDR3 is TGTGCCAGCAGGAGTAGCAATCAGCCCCAGCATTTT. Its translation is CASRSSNQPQHF.

V is TRBV18 and J is TRBJ2-7, with 8 bases identical to TRBD2. Germline V gene data show CDR1 as KGHSH and CDR2 as LQKENI. CDR3 size: 15 residues. The trim removed 3 bases at V and 6 bases at J, leaving 10 bases unmatched. CDR3 loop: CASSPPGGLLAEQYF. In nucleotides, the CDR3 is TGTGCCAGCTCACCCCCGGGGGGGCTACTGGCCGAGCAGTACTTC.